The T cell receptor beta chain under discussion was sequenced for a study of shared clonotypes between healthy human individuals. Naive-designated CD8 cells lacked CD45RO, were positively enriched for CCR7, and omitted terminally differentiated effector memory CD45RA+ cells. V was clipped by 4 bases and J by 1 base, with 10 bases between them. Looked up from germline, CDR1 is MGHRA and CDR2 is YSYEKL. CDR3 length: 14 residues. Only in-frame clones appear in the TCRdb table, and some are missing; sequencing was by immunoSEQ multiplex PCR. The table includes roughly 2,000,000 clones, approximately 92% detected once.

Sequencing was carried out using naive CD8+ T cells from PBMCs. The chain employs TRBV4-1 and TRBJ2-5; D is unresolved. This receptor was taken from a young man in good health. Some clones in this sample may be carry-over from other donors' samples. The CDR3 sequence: CASSRWMGQETQYF. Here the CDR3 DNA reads TGCGCCAGCAGCCGATGGATGGGCCAAGAGACCCAGTACTTC.